The T cell receptor (beta chain) under discussion was sequenced for a study of T-cell reconstitution after alpha-beta-depleted transplantation in children. This sample's TCRbeta library carried unique molecular identifier barcodes. TCRdb itself ran the PCR reads through MiXCR, one entry per CDR3 protein. The sample yields about 360,000 distinct CDR3 sequences, 13% seen once. The germline CDR1 and CDR2 sequences are SGHVS and FQNEAQ. Trimming cost V 4 bases and J 2 bases, with 8 bases left between them. This CDR3 is 14 amino acids long. This clonotype was recorded many times. Sequenced material: PBMCs, taken from the stem cell graft. The TCR comes from a human donor who donated a stem cell graft to a child with Fanconi anemia. The chain couples TRBV7-8 to TRBJ2-2; D may match TRBD1 or TRBD2 (5 bases each). CDR3 DNA sequence: TGTGCCAGCAGCTGGGACGGCAACACCGGGGAGCTGTTTTTT. It is translated as CASSWDGNTGELFF.